The T cell receptor beta chain described here comes from a study of T cell responses to AZD1222 COVID-19 vaccine. Study-wide context: Second doses were pooled across both intervals (about 4 or about 12 weeks). Study observations and caveats: Distributed over spike, vaccine-associated CD4 TCRs predominated at 160-218 and 743-854.

CDR1 LGHDT and CDR2 YNNKEL come from the germline V gene (reference sequence). The CDR3 runs to 15 residues. Trimming removed 1 base from V and 4 bases from J, with 13 bases in between. Remarks on this clone: Its antigen is unidentified.

Profiling relied on immunoSEQ multiplex PCR, and the TCRdb table lists in-frame clones only, not all of them. The data contain more than 95,000 clones, roughly 91% of them seen just once; the ten biggest clones take up 7% to 10%. The rearrangement links TRBV3-1 (or the pseudogene TRBV3-2) to TRBJ2-5; TRBD1 or TRBD2 may be the D gene (5 bases each). Specimen: peripheral blood, collected on day 0 of AZD1222 vaccination. This TCR came from an adult in good health. CDR3 amino acids: CASSQVGRGLETQYF. CDR3 sequence (DNA): TGTGCCAGCAGCCAAGTGGGACGAGGGTTAGAGACCCAGTACTTC.